The rows below give T cell receptor beta chains drawn from one sample of a study of blood T cells in healthy people across ages. TCRdb passed the 5' RACE reads through MiXCR, listing each CDR3 protein once. The sample has about 600,000 distinct CDR3 sequences; about 45% are singletons. Sequences were obtained from blood. Receptors originate from a man older than 75 in good health. Both conserved end residues are part of each CDR3. Each record gives: CDR3 DNA, CDR3 protein, clone size, V gene, D gene, J gene. A D gene is named only where the DNA matches it firmly. Not every row has a clone size; where given, it reads once, few, many or a size class.

DNA: TGTGCCAGCAGTACGGACAGGGGTCCGGGCATTCAGTACTTC
CDR3: CASSTDRGPGIQYF
size: few
V: TRBV6-5
D: TRBD1
J: TRBJ2-4

DNA: TGTGCCAGCAGTCACAGGAACGACTATGGCTACACCTTC
CDR3: CASSHRNDYGYTF
size: few
V: TRBV27
D: NA
J: TRBJ1-2

DNA: TGTGCCAGCAGGGCAGTCCCGACTGGTGAAAAACTGTTTTTT
CDR3: CASRAVPTGEKLFF
size: NA
V: TRBV2
D: NA
J: TRBJ1-4

DNA: TGTGCCATCACCGAAGACAGGGCTGGAAACACCATATATTTT
CDR3: CAITEDRAGNTIYF
size: few
V: TRBV10-3
D: TRBD1
J: TRBJ1-3

DNA: TGTGCCAGCAGCCACGCCCCGAGTCAGGGCTACACCTTC
CDR3: CASSHAPSQGYTF
size: NA
V: TRBV4-2
D: NA
J: TRBJ1-2

DNA: TGTGCCAGCAGTTACTCGGTAGCGGGGGCCTTAAATGAGCAGTTCTTC
CDR3: CASSYSVAGALNEQFF
size: few
V: TRBV6-5
D: TRBD2
J: TRBJ2-1

DNA: TGTGCCAGCAGTTCTTGGGGGACAGGGGGAACAGATACGCAGTATTTT
CDR3: CASSSWGTGGTDTQYF
size: few
V: TRBV6-1
D: TRBD1
J: TRBJ2-3

DNA: TGTGCCAGCAGTCCTCCCGGGGAAGATACGCAGTATTTT
CDR3: CASSPPGEDTQYF
size: many
V: TRBV6-6
D: NA
J: TRBJ2-3

DNA: TGCGCCAGCAGATTAGCGGGGGCCTACTTATCCAATGAGCAGTTCTTC
CDR3: CASRLAGAYLSNEQFF
size: NA
V: TRBV5-1
D: TRBD2
J: TRBJ2-1

DNA: TGTGCCAGCAGACTTACGGGGGACAGGGGTTCTGGAAACACCATATATTTT
CDR3: CASRLTGDRGSGNTIYF
size: NA
V: TRBV6-6
D: TRBD1
J: TRBJ1-3

DNA: TGTGCCACCAGTGATTCTCGGACTAGCGGGAGCACCTACAATGAGCAGTTCTTC
CDR3: CATSDSRTSGSTYNEQFF
size: few
V: TRBV24-1
D: TRBD2
J: TRBJ2-1

DNA: TGTGCCAGCAGTGTCGGCCCCTCCTACGAGCAGTACTTC
CDR3: CASSVGPSYEQYF
size: many
V: TRBV6-5
D: NA
J: TRBJ2-7

DNA: TGTGCCAGCAGCCAAGGGGGAGCACAAGAGACCCAGTACTTC
CDR3: CASSQGGAQETQYF
size: once
V: TRBV3-1
D: NA
J: TRBJ2-5

DNA: TGTGCCAGCAGCCAAGCCACCTGGGACAGCTTCCGCACAGATACGCAGTATTTT
CDR3: CASSQATWDSFRTDTQYF
size: once
V: TRBV14
D: TRBD1
J: TRBJ2-3

DNA: TGTGCCACCCTTGACGGCCTTGAAGCTTTCTTT
CDR3: CATLDGLEAFF
size: few
V: TRBV10-3
D: NA
J: TRBJ1-1

DNA: TGCAGTGCTAGGGCCGGGAGAGACTATGGCTACACCTTC
CDR3: CSARAGRDYGYTF
size: many
V: TRBV20-1
D: NA
J: TRBJ1-2

DNA: TGTGCCAGCAGCGTAACCCAGGGACAGCTGAACACAGATACGCAGTATTTT
CDR3: CASSVTQGQLNTDTQYF
size: NA
V: TRBV9
D: TRBD1
J: TRBJ2-3

DNA: TGTGCCAGCAGCCGTGGACGGGGGGCAAACACAGATACGCAGTATTTT
CDR3: CASSRGRGANTDTQYF
size: NA
V: TRBV7-9
D: NA
J: TRBJ2-3

DNA: TGTGCCAGCAGCCCCACGGGAGAGGGTCCACAGTATTTT
CDR3: CASSPTGEGPQYF
size: NA
V: TRBV7-2
D: NA
J: TRBJ2-3

DNA: TGCGCCAGCAGCTTAGGGCGACGACAGTACGAGCAGTACTTC
CDR3: CASSLGRRQYEQYF
size: NA
V: TRBV5-1
D: NA
J: TRBJ2-7

DNA: TGTGCCAGCAGCTTAGGGGCCTTAAATTCCTACGAGCAGTACTTC
CDR3: CASSLGALNSYEQYF
size: few
V: TRBV7-2
D: NA
J: TRBJ2-7

DNA: TGTGCCAGCGCCGGGGGGGACACCACCTACGAGCAGTACTTC
CDR3: CASAGGDTTYEQYF
size: NA
V: TRBV9
D: TRBD2
J: TRBJ2-7

DNA: TGCGCCAGCAGCCCGCAAGGGAAGGGGGACACTGAAGCTTTCTTT
CDR3: CASSPQGKGDTEAFF
size: NA
V: TRBV4-3
D: NA
J: TRBJ1-1

DNA: TGTGCCAGCAGCTTACGTTCGAGCGGGAGGGCCGTGGAGACCCAGTACTTC
CDR3: CASSLRSSGRAVETQYF
size: NA
V: TRBV7-9
D: TRBD2
J: TRBJ2-5

DNA: TGTGCCAGCAGTTTAAACGGTTATGGCTACACCTTC
CDR3: CASSLNGYGYTF
size: NA
V: TRBV27
D: NA
J: TRBJ1-2

DNA: TGCGCCAGCAGCCAAGCCGGGCAGGGCGCAGATATGCAGTATTTT
CDR3: CASSQAGQGADMQYF
size: NA
V: TRBV4-3
D: NA
J: TRBJ2-3

DNA: TGCAGTGCTACCTACTTGAATGAGCAGTTCTTC
CDR3: CSATYLNEQFF
size: NA
V: TRBV20-1
D: NA
J: TRBJ2-1

DNA: TGCAGTGCTAGTAGACCCCGTTTGAATCACGGTACGCAGTATTTT
CDR3: CSASRPRLNHGTQYF
size: once
V: TRBV20-1
D: NA
J: TRBJ2-3

DNA: TGTGCCAGCAGTTCCCCCGTGATAGTGGCTAGGGAGCAGTTCTTC
CDR3: CASSSPVIVAREQFF
size: NA
V: TRBV6-6
D: NA
J: TRBJ2-1

DNA: TGTGCCAGCCGGGACAGTTCCGGAAACACCATATATTTT
CDR3: CASRDSSGNTIYF
size: NA
V: TRBV12-3/TRBV12-4
D: TRBD1
J: TRBJ1-3

DNA: TGTGCCAGCAGCTTTGGAGGGAGGGCAGATACGCAGTATTTT
CDR3: CASSFGGRADTQYF
size: few
V: TRBV11-1
D: TRBD2
J: TRBJ2-3

DNA: TGTGTCAGCAGCCCTGTCGGGGGGAACAGCTACAATGAGCAGTTCTTC
CDR3: CVSSPVGGNSYNEQFF
size: NA
V: TRBV7-2
D: TRBD2
J: TRBJ2-1

DNA: TGCAGCGGTCAGGGCACCTACGAGCAGTACTTC
CDR3: CSGQGTYEQYF
size: NA
V: TRBV29-1
D: NA
J: TRBJ2-7

DNA: TGTGCCAGCAGCTGGCAGGGGGCGAACACCGGGGAGCTGTTTTTT
CDR3: CASSWQGANTGELFF
size: NA
V: TRBV11-1
D: TRBD1
J: TRBJ2-2

DNA: TGCAGTGCTAGCAATCTAGCGACGGGTGAGCAGTTCTTC
CDR3: CSASNLATGEQFF
size: NA
V: TRBV20-1
D: NA
J: TRBJ2-1

DNA: TGCAGTGCAAATACAGGCGGGCCGCAGTATTTT
CDR3: CSANTGGPQYF
size: few
V: TRBV20-1
D: NA
J: TRBJ2-3

DNA: TGCGCCAGCAGTCGCCCCGGGACTAGCATCTACAATGAGCAGTTCTTC
CDR3: CASSRPGTSIYNEQFF
size: few
V: TRBV5-1
D: TRBD2
J: TRBJ2-1

DNA: TGTGCCAGCAGCTTAAGCTGGGTAGACTATGGCTACACCTTC
CDR3: CASSLSWVDYGYTF
size: NA
V: TRBV7-2
D: NA
J: TRBJ1-2

DNA: TGTGCCATCAATTCGGGGGTCGGGGAGACCCAGTACTTC
CDR3: CAINSGVGETQYF
size: NA
V: TRBV10-3
D: NA
J: TRBJ2-5

DNA: TGTGCCAGCAGCTTACCCCAGCCCAATGAGCAGTTCTTC
CDR3: CASSLPQPNEQFF
size: NA
V: TRBV7-9
D: NA
J: TRBJ2-1

DNA: TGTGCCAGCACCATCTCGGGACGGACGAACACTGAAGCTTTCTTT
CDR3: CASTISGRTNTEAFF
size: NA
V: TRBV6-6
D: NA
J: TRBJ1-1

DNA: TGCGCCAGCAGCCCCGACCCGGTCAGGGTTTACGAGCAGTACTTC
CDR3: CASSPDPVRVYEQYF
size: once
V: TRBV5-1
D: NA
J: TRBJ2-7

DNA: TGTGCCAGCAGGCCGGGACAGGGAACGACGAATGGCTACACCTTC
CDR3: CASRPGQGTTNGYTF
size: few
V: TRBV12-3/TRBV12-4
D: TRBD1
J: TRBJ1-2

DNA: TGTGCCAGCAGCCTCAGTCCCGGGACAGGCCTCCGCACAGATACGCAGTATTTT
CDR3: CASSLSPGTGLRTDTQYF
size: NA
V: TRBV6-2/TRBV6-3
D: TRBD1
J: TRBJ2-3

DNA: TGTGCCAGCAGCATCCGACCCTCCGGTCCATACGAGCAGTACTTC
CDR3: CASSIRPSGPYEQYF
size: few
V: TRBV27
D: NA
J: TRBJ2-7

DNA: TGCGCCAGCAGTGAGGGGGTAGGTCAGCCCCAGCATTTT
CDR3: CASSEGVGQPQHF
size: few
V: TRBV4-3
D: NA
J: TRBJ1-5

DNA: TGCAGTGCAACGACAGTGGTAGAGACCCAGTACTTC
CDR3: CSATTVVETQYF
size: few
V: TRBV20-1
D: NA
J: TRBJ2-5

DNA: TGCAGTGCCAGAAAACAGGTCGGTGAGGGACGGGAGACCCAGTACTTC
CDR3: CSARKQVGEGRETQYF
size: few
V: TRBV20-1
D: NA
J: TRBJ2-5

DNA: TGTGCCAGCAGCGTACAGGGAGGGCGAGCTGGGGCCAACGTCCTGACTTTC
CDR3: CASSVQGGRAGANVLTF
size: NA
V: TRBV4-2
D: NA
J: TRBJ2-6

DNA: TGCGCCAGCAGCCGGGCCCGCTCTGGGGCCAACGTCCTGACTTTC
CDR3: CASSRARSGANVLTF
size: NA
V: TRBV5-1
D: NA
J: TRBJ2-6

DNA: TGTGCCAGCAGCACAGACAGGGTGAGCTCCTACGAGCAGTACTTC
CDR3: CASSTDRVSSYEQYF
size: many
V: TRBV7-9
D: TRBD1
J: TRBJ2-7

DNA: TGCAGTGCTAGAGGACCGTCCTACGAGCAGTACTTC
CDR3: CSARGPSYEQYF
size: NA
V: TRBV20-1
D: NA
J: TRBJ2-7

DNA: TGTGCCAGCAGCCAAGATTGGGAGACCCAGTACTTC
CDR3: CASSQDWETQYF
size: NA
V: TRBV3-1
D: NA
J: TRBJ2-5

DNA: TGTGCCAGCAGCCCGGATGCTTTGGGCACAGATACGCAGTATTTT
CDR3: CASSPDALGTDTQYF
size: NA
V: TRBV7-2
D: NA
J: TRBJ2-3

DNA: TGCGCCAGCAGCACTCCGACAGGGGAGAAGAATGAGCAGTTCTTC
CDR3: CASSTPTGEKNEQFF
size: NA
V: TRBV5-1
D: TRBD1
J: TRBJ2-1